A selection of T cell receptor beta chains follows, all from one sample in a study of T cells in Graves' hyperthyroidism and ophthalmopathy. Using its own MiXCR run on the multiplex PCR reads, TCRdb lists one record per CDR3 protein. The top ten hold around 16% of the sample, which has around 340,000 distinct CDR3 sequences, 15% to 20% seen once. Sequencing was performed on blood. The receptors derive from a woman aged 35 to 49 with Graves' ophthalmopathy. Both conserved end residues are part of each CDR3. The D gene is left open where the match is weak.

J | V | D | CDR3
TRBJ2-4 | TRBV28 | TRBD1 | CASSLSGTVQYF
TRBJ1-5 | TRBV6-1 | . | CASSEAGQTQYQPQHF
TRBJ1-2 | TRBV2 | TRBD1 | CASRETGARGYTF
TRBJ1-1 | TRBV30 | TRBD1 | CAWDRGREAFF
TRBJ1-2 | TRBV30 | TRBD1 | CAWQQGEIGYTF
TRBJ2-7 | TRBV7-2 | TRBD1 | CASSPWTGSSYEQYF
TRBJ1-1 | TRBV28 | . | CASKRPFLGAFF
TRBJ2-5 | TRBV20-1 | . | CSARGAGLGETQYF
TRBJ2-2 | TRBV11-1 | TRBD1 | CASSAPGQGAPGELFF
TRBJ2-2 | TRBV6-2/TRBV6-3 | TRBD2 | CASSRSGNFAGELFF
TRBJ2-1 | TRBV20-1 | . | CSASIGTEQFF
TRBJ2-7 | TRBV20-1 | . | CSAIGQWDNEQYF
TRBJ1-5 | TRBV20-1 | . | CSASTSESNQPQHF
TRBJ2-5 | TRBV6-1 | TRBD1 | CATATAGQGAETQYF
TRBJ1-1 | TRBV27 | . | CASRREGILNTEAFF
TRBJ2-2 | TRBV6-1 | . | CASSEALQGTGELFF
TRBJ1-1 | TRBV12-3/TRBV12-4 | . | CASSLSADWTEAFF
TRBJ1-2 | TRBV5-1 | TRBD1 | CASRPTTGFGYTF
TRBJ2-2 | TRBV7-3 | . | CASSSETGELFF
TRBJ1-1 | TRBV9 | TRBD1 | CASSVRPGTGGNTEAFF
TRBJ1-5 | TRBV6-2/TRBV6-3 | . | CASSYVDSYQPQHF
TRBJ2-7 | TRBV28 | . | CASNGLGSYEQYF
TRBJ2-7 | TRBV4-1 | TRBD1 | CASSPTGGIYEQYF
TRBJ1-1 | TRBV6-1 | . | CASNIGTVGEAFF
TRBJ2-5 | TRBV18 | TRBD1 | CASSLRDRGPETQYF
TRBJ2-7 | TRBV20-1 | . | CSAREGVYEQYF
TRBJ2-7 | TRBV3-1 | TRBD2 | CASSPGTSGRSSYEQYF
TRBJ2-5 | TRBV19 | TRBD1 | CASSMTGEGETQYF
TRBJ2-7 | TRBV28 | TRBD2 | CATRGETAARYEQYF
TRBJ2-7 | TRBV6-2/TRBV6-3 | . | CASRTRTAHASEQYF
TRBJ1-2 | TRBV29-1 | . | CSVDAPGYTF
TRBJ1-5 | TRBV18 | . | CASSPPTWSNQPQHF
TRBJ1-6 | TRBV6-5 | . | CASSWTADNSPLHF
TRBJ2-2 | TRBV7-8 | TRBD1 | CASSPGTADTGELFF
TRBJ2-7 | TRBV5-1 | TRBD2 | CASSPDSGRGYEQYF
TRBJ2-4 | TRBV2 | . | CASSELSAGKNIQYF
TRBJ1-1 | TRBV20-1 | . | CSARVRGGEAFF
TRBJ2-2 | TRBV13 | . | CASSPGPNTGELFF
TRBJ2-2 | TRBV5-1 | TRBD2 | CASSFSGPGDGELFF
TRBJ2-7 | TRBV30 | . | CAWADGGQEQYF
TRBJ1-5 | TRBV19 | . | CASSQSAGNQPQHF
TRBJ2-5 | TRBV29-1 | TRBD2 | CSVNPGLAGRGTQYF
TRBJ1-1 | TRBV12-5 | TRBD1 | CASGFDIGQENTEAFF
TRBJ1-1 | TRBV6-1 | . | CASSNAGANTEAFF
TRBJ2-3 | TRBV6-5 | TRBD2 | CASTTLAGAGDTQYF
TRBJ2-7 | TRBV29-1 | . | CSVEEWGHLGRYEQYF
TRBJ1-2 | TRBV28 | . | CASSGREGEGYTF
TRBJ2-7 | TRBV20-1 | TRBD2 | CSAQPSGRYEQYF
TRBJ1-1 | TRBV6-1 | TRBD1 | CASRNTGGNTEAFF
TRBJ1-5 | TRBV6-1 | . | CASSPIHYSNQPQHF
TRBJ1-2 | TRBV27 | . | CASSPTVGSGGYTF
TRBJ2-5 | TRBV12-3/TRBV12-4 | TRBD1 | CASSPSGTVQETQYF
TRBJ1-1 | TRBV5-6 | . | CASIANTEAFF
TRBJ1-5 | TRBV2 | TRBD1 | CASTGTGGSRSNQPQHF
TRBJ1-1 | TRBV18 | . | CASSLLGWGDTEAFF
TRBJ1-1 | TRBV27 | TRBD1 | CASSLATGRNTEAFF
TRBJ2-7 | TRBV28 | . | CASSLWALYEQYF
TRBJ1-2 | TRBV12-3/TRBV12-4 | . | CASSSSLGGKNYGYTF
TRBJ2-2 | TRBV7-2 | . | CASSSWGGQNTGELFF
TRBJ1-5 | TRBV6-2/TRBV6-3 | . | CASSPGQSGNQPQHF